This T cell receptor (beta chain) appears in the sequencing data of a study of blood T cell repertoires in COVID-19. The overall study: In each case, the material was cDNA or gDNA derived from T cells, B-cell-depleted T cells, or PBMCs.

Methods used by the authors: Reference gene primer amplification gave nucleated cell count estimates. Method: immunoSEQ multiplex PCR; TCRdb's copy keeps in-frame clones and lacks some. The DNA was the basis for D and trimming; V, J and clone size are from that table. The sample consists of about 150,000 clones, around 80% of them appearing once. Germline V gene sequence: CDR1 MDHEN, CDR2 SYDVKM. The V and J ends lost 5 bases and 0 bases respectively, with 8 bases between them. This CDR3 spans 15 amino acids. Sequenced input: PBMCs or T cells enriched from blood (not recorded which). This rearrangement joins TRBV28 to TRBJ2-6; no clear D gene. The TCR comes from a woman in her fifties or sixties who had recovered from COVID-19. CDR3 coding DNA: TGTGCCAGCAGTATCAGGCTCTCTGGGGCCAACGTCCTGACTTTC. Translated, it gives CASSIRLSGANVLTF. Filled out from reference TRBV28 and TRBJ2-6, the complete variable domain reads DVKVTQSSRYLVKRTGEKVFLECVQDMDHENMFWYRQDPGLGLRLIYFSYDVKMKEKGDIPEGYSVSREKKERFSLILESASTNQTSMYLCASSIRLSGANVLTFGAGSRLTVL.